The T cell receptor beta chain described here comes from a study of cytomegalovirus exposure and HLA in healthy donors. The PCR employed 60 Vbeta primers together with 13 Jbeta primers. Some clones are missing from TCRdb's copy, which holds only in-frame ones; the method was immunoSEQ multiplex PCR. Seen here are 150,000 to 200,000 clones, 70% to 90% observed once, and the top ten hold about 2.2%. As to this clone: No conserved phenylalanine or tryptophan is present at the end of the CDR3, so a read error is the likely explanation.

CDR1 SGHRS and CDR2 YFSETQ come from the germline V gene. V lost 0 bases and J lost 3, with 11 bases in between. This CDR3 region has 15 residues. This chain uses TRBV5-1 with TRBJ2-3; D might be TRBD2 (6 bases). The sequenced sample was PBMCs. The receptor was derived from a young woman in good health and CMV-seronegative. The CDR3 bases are TGCGCCAGCAGCTTGGGCCAGGAGGGAACAGATACGCAGTATTCT. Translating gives CASSLGQEGTDTQYS.